This T cell receptor (beta chain) was observed in a study of blood T cell repertoires in COVID-19. As handled by the study authors: Counts of nucleated cells, estimated from reference gene primer amplification, were obtained. The table came from immunoSEQ multiplex PCR; TCRdb's copy has only in-frame clones and leaves some out. That table furnishes V, J and clone size, whereas the DNA furnished D and trimming. The table records around 110,000 clones, about 88% of them present only once. The TCR originated in a man aged 40-50 years with acute or convalescent COVID-19. What was sequenced was peripheral blood.

The CDR3 region is CASRQGQGPSYEQYF. The CDR3 DNA follows: TGTGCCAGCAGGCAGGGACAGGGCCCCTCCTACGAGCAGTACTTC. J is TRBJ2-7 and V is TRBV6-5, with 9 bases identical to TRBD1. This CDR3 region has 15 residues. The V segment lost 6 bases and the J segment 0 bases; nucleotides outside the gene matches: 6. CDR1 and CDR2 (germline): MNHEY, SVGAGI.